The 23 T cell receptor beta chains given below trace back to one sample, sequenced in a study of beta chain features in type 1 diabetes (dated by TCRdb to 2016 to 2018). Points the paper makes about the study in general: In all four CD4+ subsets, TCRB CDR3 length was moderately but significantly shorter in type 1 diabetes patients.

Library preparation used the immunoSEQ multiplex PCR assay. The entire amount of isolated RNA was reverse transcribed using the High Capacity cDNA Reverse Transcription Kit, so the sequenced TCRB transcripts were expressed ones. This immuneACCESS table, as held by TCRdb, lists in-frame sequences with V and J called but not all clones. Of the missing ones, under half trace to an unresolved V gene in checked studies; the others have no known cause. The sample table records about 660,000 clones; 11% to 15% of these occur just once. The top ten constitute 0.035% to 0.04% of the sample. Antigen specificity for these receptors is unknown. Sequenced material: naive CD4+ T cells from blood. In the paper's terms, the cell subset or site label means: true naive CD4+ T cells. Source of these receptors: a man between 18 and 29 years old with type 1 diabetes.

In its sample, this clone was seen a few times. The chain joins TRBV4-1 to TRBJ2-3; D not certain. This CDR3 spans 17 amino acids. Germline lookup yields CDR1 MGHRA and CDR2 YSYEKL. V was shortened by 2 bases and J by 0 bases, with 15 bases between the two germline ends. The DNA of the CDR3 is TGCGCCAGCAGCCAACAATCCGGCGGATCTAGCACAGATACGCAGTATTTT. As protein: CASSQQSGGSSTDTQYF.

This clone was seen more than once but under ten times. The genes are TRBV30 and TRBJ1-2; D remains ambiguous. CDR3 length: 11 residues. V lost 3 bases and J 4 bases, leaving 6 bases between the germline ends. Germline-derived CDR1 and CDR2 are GTSNPN and SVGIG (reference sequence). The CDR3 sequence: CAWRLVYGYTF. The CDR3, as DNA: TGTGCCTGGAGGCTCGTCTATGGCTACACCTTC.

This clone was observed a handful of times. The chain is built from TRBV30 and TRBJ1-2; 8 nucleotides match TRBD1. The germline V gene encodes CDR1 GTSNPN and CDR2 SVGIG (reference sequence). The CDR3 loop spans 12 amino acids. The ends lost 3 bases at V and 10 bases at J; junction bases unmatched: 7. The CDR3 DNA follows: TGTGCCTGGAGGCAGGGGGCGCCGCTCTACACCTTC. Its translation is CAWRQGAPLYTF.

This clone was seen a handful of times. The chain couples TRBV30 to TRBJ2-7, with D possibly being TRBD1 or TRBD2 (5 bases each). CDR1 and CDR2 from the germline V gene are GTSNPN and SVGIG (reference sequence). Between the trimmed V and J ends, which lost 0 bases and 5 bases, there was a span of 17 bases. There are 15 residues in the CDR3. This chain's CDR3 is CAWSVPASRAHEQYF. The DNA of the CDR3 is TGTGCCTGGAGTGTACCCGCTAGCAGGGCTCACGAGCAGTACTTC.

This clone was observed a few times. V is TRBV25-1 and J is TRBJ2-3, with D uncertain. Trimming took off 5 bases at V and 5 bases at J, with 8 bases between the two ends. CDR1 is MGHDK, CDR2 SYGVNS, per germline. The CDR3 has 12 amino acids. In DNA, the CDR3 is TGTGCCAGCAGTACGGCAGGAGATACGCAGTATTTT. Residues: CASSTAGDTQYF.

This clone was seen more than once but under ten times. The CDR3, as DNA: TGTGCCAGTAGTAGATATACCGAGCGGGGGCTCTCCTACAATGAGCAGTTCTTC. This gives the protein CASSRYTERGLSYNEQFF. The chain has TRBV19 and TRBJ2-1; the match to TRBD2 covers 8 bases. The CDR3 length is 18 residues. With 4 bases clipped from V and 0 bases from J, the junction kept 11 bases outside the gene matches. The V gene's germline CDR1 is LNHDA and CDR2 SQIVND (reference sequence).

The rearrangement joins TRBV27 to TRBJ2-7; D is possibly TRBD2 (5 bases). The CDR3 runs to 14 residues. V was shortened by 10 bases and J by 4 bases, with 20 bases between the two germline ends. CDR1 MNHEY and CDR2 SMNVEV come from the germline V gene (reference sequence). The CDR3 DNA sequence: TGTGCCACCCGCCATCCGCGGTCGGGGTACGAGCAGTACTTC. It specifies CATRHPRSGYEQYF.

The chain joins TRBV5-1 to TRBJ2-2; D is ambiguous. Looked up from germline, CDR1 is SGHRS and CDR2 is YFSETQ. The germline V and J ends were trimmed by 4 bases and 3 bases, with 13 bases remaining between them. The CDR3 consists of 15 residues. CDR3 in amino acids: CASSLGPGYTGELFF. CDR3 in DNA: TGCGCCAGCAGCCTCGGACCCGGGTACACCGGGGAGCTGTTTTTT.

V and J are TRBV20-1 and TRBJ2-7; D ambiguous. The CDR3 runs to 11 residues. Germline CDR1 reads DFQATT; CDR2 reads SNEGSKA (reference sequence). V lost 6 bases and J 4 bases, leaving 10 bases between the germline ends. The CDR3 DNA reads as TGCAGTGCCAGTGTCAGATACGAGCAGTACTTC. Its translation is CSASVRYEQYF.

This clone was counted a few times. This sequence joins TRBV5-1 and TRBJ1-5, with a weak D call TRBD1 (6 bases). The CDR3 loop spans 15 amino acids. Germline CDR1 reads SGHRS; CDR2 reads YFSETQ. V dropped 2 bases and J dropped 4 bases, with 13 bases sitting between them. The CDR3 region has the DNA TGCGCCAGCAGCTTAGCAGGGGAAGGAAATCAGCCCCAGCATTTT. It yields the protein CASSLAGEGNQPQHF.

The chain couples TRBV19 to TRBJ2-6; D is uncertain. CDR3 length: 13 residues. The germline V gene has CDR1 LNHDA and CDR2 SQIVND (reference sequence). Trimming removed 6 bases at V and 0 bases at J, with 3 bases between. CDR3 residues: CASRASGANVLTF. CDR3 bases: TGTGCCAGTAGGGCCTCTGGGGCCAACGTCCTGACTTTC.

This clone was counted between two and nine times. The V call is TRBV11-1, the J call TRBJ2-3; D gene ambiguous. Trimming pared 3 bases from V and 3 bases from J, leaving 7 bases between. Looked up from germline, CDR1 is SGHAT and CDR2 is FQDESV (reference sequence). This CDR3 is built from 13 residues. The CDR3 DNA reads TGTGCCAGCAGCTTGGACGGAACAGATACGCAGTATTTT. Translated, it gives CASSLDGTDTQYF.

This clone was counted only a few times. The rearrangement uses TRBV7-9 and TRBJ1-3, with TRBD1 as a possible D gene (5 bases). The germline V and J ends were trimmed by 6 bases and 0 bases, with 9 bases remaining between them. The germline gives CDR1 SEHNR, CDR2 FQNEAQ (reference sequence). CDR3 length equals 14 residues. CDR3 coding DNA: TGTGCCAGCAGGAGGGGCGGCTCTGGAAACACCATATATTTT. Protein sequence: CASRRGGSGNTIYF.

This clone was counted only a few times. Written as DNA, the CDR3 is TGTGCCAGCAGGGTGGGAGGCGGTTCACCCCTCCACTTT. Residues: CASRVGGGSPLHF. This rearrangement joins TRBV4-2 to TRBJ1-6, with no clear D. The CDR3 covers 13 residues. Per germline, CDR1 LGHNA and CDR2 YNFKEQ. The V end was cut by 6 bases, the J end by 9 bases, with 12 bases between.

This clone has just a few counts. The rearrangement uses TRBV5-6 and TRBJ2-1; D assignment may be TRBD1 or TRBD2 (5 bases each). The ends were cut back, 2 bases at V and 1 base at J, with 10 bases in the middle. There are 15 residues in the CDR3. Germline CDR1 SGHDT, CDR2 YYEEEE. The DNA for the CDR3 is TGTGCCAGCAGCTTTCGAGGGGTATCCTACAATGAGCAGTTCTTC. This codes for CASSFRGVSYNEQFF. The full variable domain, in which reference TRBV5-6 and TRBJ2-1 provide the parts outside the CDR3, is DAGVTQSPTHLIKTRGQQVTLRCSPKSGHDTVSWYQQALGQGPQFIFQYYEEEERQRGNFPDRFSGHQFPNYSSELNVNALLLGDSALYLCASSFRGVSYNEQFFGPGTRLTVL.

The chain has TRBV18 and TRBJ2-7, with D possibly being TRBD1 (5 bases). The V gene lost 2 bases and the J gene lost 0 bases, with 11 bases spanning the gap. This CDR3 region has 15 residues. From germline, CDR1 is KGHSH and CDR2 LQKENI. The CDR3 protein is CASSPLDNPSYEQYF. Here the CDR3 DNA reads TGTGCCAGCTCACCATTGGACAACCCCTCCTACGAGCAGTACTTC.

The chain has TRBV6-1 and TRBJ1-1, with D unresolved. This CDR3 has 13 residues. With 2 bases removed from V and 0 bases from J, the gap between germline ends came to 4 bases. The germline V gene has CDR1 MNHNS and CDR2 SASEGT. CDR3 DNA: TGTGCCAGCAGTGAACAAGTGAACACTGAAGCTTTCTTT. Amino acid sequence: CASSEQVNTEAFF.

V gene TRBV10-3 combines with J gene TRBJ2-1, with a possible D match to TRBD2 (6 bases). The CDR3 is 14 amino acids. V lost 7 bases, J lost 14 bases, and 24 bases lay in between. Germline CDR1 reads ENHRY; CDR2 reads SYGVKD. CDR3 sequence: CAITAGRERMEEFF. CDR3 sequence (DNA): TGTGCCATCACCGCCGGACGGGAGCGGATGGAGGAGTTCTTC.

This clone was found a few times. This chain joins TRBV7-9 and TRBJ1-3; 9 positions match TRBD1. Germline values: CDR1 SEHNR, CDR2 FQNEAQ (reference sequence). The CDR3 contains 15 residues. Germline trimming cut 0 bases from V and 3 bases from J; bases unmatched to any gene: 0. The CDR3, as DNA: TGTGCCAGCAGCTTAGCGGGACAGGGTGGAAACACCATATATTTT. It is translated as CASSLAGQGGNTIYF.

The rearrangement joins TRBV7-2 to TRBJ2-2; TRBD2 agrees at 12 bases. Germline lookup yields CDR1 SGHTA and CDR2 FQGNSA. Germline trimming cut 5 bases from V and 7 bases from J; bases unmatched to any gene: 8. This CDR3 contains 16 residues. The CDR3 DNA is TGTGCCAGCAGCCCGGGGACTAGCGGGCTGTACGGGGAGCTGTTTTTT. Residues: CASSPGTSGLYGELFF.

A word on this clone: Compared with germline, one end of the junction differs, possibly owing to a read error. V gene TRBV30 combines with J gene TRBJ1-2, with a tentative D call TRBD1 (6 bases). The CDR3 length is 11 residues. Germline V lookup: CDR1 GTSNPN, CDR2 SVGIG (reference sequence). The CDR3 nucleotides are TGTGCCTGGGCAGGGGCCGTAGATTCCGCCTTC. It specifies CAWAGAVDSAF.

A few counts support this clone. The chain couples TRBV6-5 to TRBJ1-6; D gene unclear. Germline V gene lookup returns CDR1 MNHEY and CDR2 SVGAGI. V was cut by 6 bases and J by 3 bases, with 3 bases left in between. The CDR3 has 12 residues. CDR3 amino acids: CASRDYNSPLHF. CDR3 DNA sequence: TGTGCCAGCAGAGACTATAATTCACCCCTCCACTTT.

This clone occurred a few times. The chain's CDR3 is CAWSVPRRNEKLFF. The CDR3 nucleotides are TGTGCCTGGAGTGTACCCAGGAGGAATGAAAAACTGTTTTTT. The rearrangement joins TRBV30 to TRBJ1-4; D gene unclear. The V gene's germline CDR1 is GTSNPN and CDR2 SVGIG (reference sequence). With 0 bases removed from V and 5 bases from J, the gap between germline ends came to 10 bases. The CDR3 contains 14 residues.